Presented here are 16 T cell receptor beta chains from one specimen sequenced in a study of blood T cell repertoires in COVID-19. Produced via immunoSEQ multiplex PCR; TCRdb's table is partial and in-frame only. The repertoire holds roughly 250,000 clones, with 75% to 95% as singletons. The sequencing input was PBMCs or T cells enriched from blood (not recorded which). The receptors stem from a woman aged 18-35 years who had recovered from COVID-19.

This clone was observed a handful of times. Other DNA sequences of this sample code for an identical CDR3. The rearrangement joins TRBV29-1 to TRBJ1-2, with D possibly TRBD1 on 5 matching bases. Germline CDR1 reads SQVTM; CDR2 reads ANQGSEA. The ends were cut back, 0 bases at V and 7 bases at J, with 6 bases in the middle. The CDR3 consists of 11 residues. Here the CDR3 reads CSVEDRAGYTF. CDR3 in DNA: TGCAGCGTTGAAGACAGGGCTGGCTACACCTTC.

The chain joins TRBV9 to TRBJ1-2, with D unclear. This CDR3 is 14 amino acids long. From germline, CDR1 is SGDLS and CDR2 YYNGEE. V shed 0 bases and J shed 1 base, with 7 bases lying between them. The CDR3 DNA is TGTGCCAGCAGCGTAGAAATGAGTAACTATGGCTACACCTTC. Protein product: CASSVEMSNYGYTF.

In DNA, the CDR3 is TGTGCCAGCAGTGAAGAGGCAGGGGAATGGTATGGCTACACCTTC. It encodes CASSEEAGEWYGYTF. J is TRBJ1-2 and V is TRBV2; maybe TRBD1 (6 bases). This CDR3 spans 15 amino acids. Germline assignment: CDR1 SNHLY and CDR2 FYNNEI. The V end was cut by 1 base, the J end by 5 bases, with 14 bases between. Combining the CDR3 with reference TRBV2 and TRBJ1-2 gives the whole variable domain EPEVTQTPSHQVTQMGQEVILRCVPISNHLYFYWYRQILGQKVEFLVSFYNNEISEKSEIFDDQFSVERPDGSNFTLKIRSTKLEDSAMYFCASSEEAGEWYGYTFGSGTRLTVV.

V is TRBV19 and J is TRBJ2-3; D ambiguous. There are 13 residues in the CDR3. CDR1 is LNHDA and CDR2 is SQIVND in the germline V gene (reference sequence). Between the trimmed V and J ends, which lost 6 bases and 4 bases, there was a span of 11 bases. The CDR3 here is CASSTMGADTQYF. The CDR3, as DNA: TGTGCCAGTAGCACCATGGGCGCAGATACGCAGTATTTT.

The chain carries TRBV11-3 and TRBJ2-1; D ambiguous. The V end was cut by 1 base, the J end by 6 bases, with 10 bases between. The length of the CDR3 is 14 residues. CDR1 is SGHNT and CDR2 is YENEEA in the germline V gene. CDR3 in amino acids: CASSLVGDSNEQFF. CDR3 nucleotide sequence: TGTGCCAGCAGCTTAGTGGGCGATAGCAATGAGCAGTTCTTC.

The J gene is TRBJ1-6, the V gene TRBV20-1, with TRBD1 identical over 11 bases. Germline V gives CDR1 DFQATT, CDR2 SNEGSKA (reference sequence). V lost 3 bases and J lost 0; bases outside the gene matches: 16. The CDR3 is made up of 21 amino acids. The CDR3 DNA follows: TGCAGTGCTAGTACCCTGCGAAGCGCGGGGACAGGGGGCTCCTATAATTCACCCCTCCACTTT. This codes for CSASTLRSAGTGGSYNSPLHF.

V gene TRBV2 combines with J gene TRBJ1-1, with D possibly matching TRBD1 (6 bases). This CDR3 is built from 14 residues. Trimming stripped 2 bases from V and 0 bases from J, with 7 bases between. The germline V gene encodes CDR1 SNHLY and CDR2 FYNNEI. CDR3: CASSENRVNTEAFF. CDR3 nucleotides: TGTGCCAGCAGTGAAAACAGGGTGAACACTGAAGCTTTCTTT. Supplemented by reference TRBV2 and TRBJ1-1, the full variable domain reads EPEVTQTPSHQVTQMGQEVILRCVPISNHLYFYWYRQILGQKVEFLVSFYNNEISEKSEIFDDQFSVERPDGSNFTLKIRSTKLEDSAMYFCASSENRVNTEAFFGQGTRLTVV.

CDR3 DNA sequence: TGTGCCAGCTCACAAAATGACAGGGATACGCAGTATTTT. Translation gives CASSQNDRDTQYF. The chain links TRBV18 to TRBJ2-3; D might be TRBD1 (6 bases). This CDR3 is 13 amino acids long. Trimming pared 4 bases from V and 6 bases from J, leaving 11 bases between. From germline, CDR1 is KGHSH and CDR2 LQKENI.

CDR3 amino acids: CASSAGGGRYNEQFF. The DNA for the CDR3 is TGTGCCAGCAGCGCCGGGGGGGGCCGCTACAATGAGCAGTTCTTC. This chain joins TRBV28 and TRBJ2-1; 8 positions match TRBD2. The length of the CDR3 is 15 residues. CDR1 is MDHEN and CDR2 is SYDVKM in the germline V gene. V gave up 6 bases and J gave up 3 bases; unmatched junction bases: 7.

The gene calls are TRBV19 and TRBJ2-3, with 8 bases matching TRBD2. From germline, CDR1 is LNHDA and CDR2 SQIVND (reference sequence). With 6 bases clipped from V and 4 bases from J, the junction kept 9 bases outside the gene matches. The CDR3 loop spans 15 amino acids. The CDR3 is CASSPDGAGADTQYF. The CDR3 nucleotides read TGTGCCAGTAGCCCCGATGGAGCGGGGGCAGATACGCAGTATTTT.

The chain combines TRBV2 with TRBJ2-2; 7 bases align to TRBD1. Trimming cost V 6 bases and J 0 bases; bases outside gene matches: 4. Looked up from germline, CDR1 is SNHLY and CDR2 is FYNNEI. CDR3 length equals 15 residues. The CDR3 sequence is CASSGTGANTGELFF. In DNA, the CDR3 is TGTGCCAGCAGCGGAACAGGGGCGAACACCGGGGAGCTGTTTTTT.

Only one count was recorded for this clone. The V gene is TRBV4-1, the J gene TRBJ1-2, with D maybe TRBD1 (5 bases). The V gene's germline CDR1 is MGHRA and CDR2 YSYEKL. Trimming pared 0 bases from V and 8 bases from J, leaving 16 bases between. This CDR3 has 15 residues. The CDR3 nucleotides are TGCGCCAGCAGCCAAGAGGGGCTAGGGGATGGAGGCTACACCTTC. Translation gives CASSQEGLGDGGYTF.

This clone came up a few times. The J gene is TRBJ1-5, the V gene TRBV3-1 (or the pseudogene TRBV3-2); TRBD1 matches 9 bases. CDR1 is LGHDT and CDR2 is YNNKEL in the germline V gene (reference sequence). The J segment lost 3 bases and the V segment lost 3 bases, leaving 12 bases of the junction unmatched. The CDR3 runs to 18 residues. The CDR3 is CASSQWTLTGGHNQPQHF. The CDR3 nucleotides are TGTGCCAGCAGCCAGTGGACGTTGACAGGGGGGCACAATCAGCCCCAGCATTTT.

CDR3 bases: TGTGCCAGAAGCCCCGAGGAGCGGGATCCCTACGAGCAGTACTTC. Protein sequence: CARSPEERDPYEQYF. J is TRBJ2-7 and V is TRBV5-3; 7 bases fit TRBD2. TRBV5-3 is filed as an ORF, its function uncertain. This CDR3 has 15 residues. V shed 4 bases, J shed 2 bases, and the junction held 9 bases outside the gene matches.

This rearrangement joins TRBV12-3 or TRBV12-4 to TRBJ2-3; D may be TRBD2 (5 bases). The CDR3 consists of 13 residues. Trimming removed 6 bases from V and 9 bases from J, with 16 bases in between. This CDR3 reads CASSTGLGTTQYF. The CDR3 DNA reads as TGTGCCAGCAGCACTGGACTGGGAACGACGCAGTATTTT.

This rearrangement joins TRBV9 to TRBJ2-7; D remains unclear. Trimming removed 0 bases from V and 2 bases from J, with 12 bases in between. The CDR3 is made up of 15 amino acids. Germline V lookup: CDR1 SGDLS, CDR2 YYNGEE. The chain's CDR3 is CASSVAPGTTYEQYF. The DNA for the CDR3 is TGTGCCAGCAGCGTAGCCCCAGGCACGACCTACGAGCAGTACTTC.